One T cell receptor beta chain is described in this entry. This record belongs to a study of T cell changes during pregnancy in multiple sclerosis. The CDR3 length is 13 residues. V lost 6 bases to trimming and J lost 5 bases, with 17 bases between them. Germline V CDR1 and CDR2: SQVTM, ANQGSEA. The assay was immunoSEQ multiplex PCR, and TCRdb's table has in-frame clones only and misses some. The sample shows some 89,000 clones, 85% to 95% of them seen only once. This chain connects TRBV29-1 to TRBJ2-7, with D perhaps TRBD1 (6 bases). Sequencing was performed on peripheral blood, taken in the third trimester of pregnancy. The receptor's source is a female donor with multiple sclerosis, enrolled in a pregnancy study. The CDR3 region has the DNA TGCAGCGTGGCAGGGGTCCTGGTAAACGAGCAGTACTTC. Translated, it gives CSVAGVLVNEQYF.